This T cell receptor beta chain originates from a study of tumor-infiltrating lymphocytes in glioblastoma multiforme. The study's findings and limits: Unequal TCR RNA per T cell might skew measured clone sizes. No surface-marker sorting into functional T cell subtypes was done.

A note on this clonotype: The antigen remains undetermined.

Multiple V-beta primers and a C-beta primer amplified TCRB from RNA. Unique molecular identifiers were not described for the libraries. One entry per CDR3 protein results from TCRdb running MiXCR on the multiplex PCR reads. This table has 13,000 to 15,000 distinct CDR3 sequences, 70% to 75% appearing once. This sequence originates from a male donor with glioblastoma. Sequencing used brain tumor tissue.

CDR3 DNA sequence: TGCAGTGCTAGAGATAGGGGGGGGATCATAGATACGCAGTATTTT. Protein: CSARDRGGIIDTQYF. This chain joins TRBV20-1 and TRBJ2-3, with a weak D call TRBD2 (7 bases). V lost 0 bases and J 5 bases, leaving 15 bases between the germline ends. The CDR3 extends over 15 amino acids. The germline V gene encodes CDR1 DFQATT and CDR2 SNEGSKA (reference sequence).